The TCR beta chain under discussion was sequenced for a study of long-term antiretroviral therapy in people with HIV. The study, taken as a whole, reports: Clones that expanded before ART (that is, prior to treatment) dominated the repertoire at all time points. Information on adherence to ART, viral resistance or therapy changes was unavailable.

Runs used v3.0 of the immunoSEQ assay and were done at survey level. TCRdb keeps only in-frame clones here, not all; method: immunoSEQ multiplex PCR. The sample lists 15,000 to 20,000 clones, more than 70% seen once, with 4% to 5% in the top ten. The CDR3 loop spans 15 amino acids. The V gene's germline CDR1 is SGHTA and CDR2 FQGTGA. Trimming cost V 5 bases and J 2 bases; bases outside gene matches: 6. Each HIV participant was treated in the United States. Points on this clone: Its specificity is not known.

The receptor's source is a man younger than 35 with HIV. The chain recombines TRBV7-3 with TRBJ2-3, with 8 bases identical to TRBD2. Here the sequenced sample was unsorted PBMCs, taken 0.1 years before starting antiretroviral therapy. The CDR3, as DNA: TGTGCCAGCAGCCTTACGGGGGGGCCCACAGATACGCAGTATTTT. Amino acids: CASSLTGGPTDTQYF.